Listed below are T cell receptor beta chains from one sample, sequenced in a study of T cell repertoires in cytomegalovirus infection. TCRdb ran MiXCR on the reads and lists one entry per CDR3 protein. The sample lists some 150,000 distinct CDR3 sequences; around 20% were seen once. Material: PBMCs. The receptors stem from a human donor in good health (CMV status not recorded). Some clones in this sample may be carry-over from other donors' samples. CDR3s leave out the opening cysteine and the closing phenylalanine or tryptophan.

J	V	CDR3
TRBJ1-4	TRBV28	ASRVDRDSAQNEKLF
TRBJ2-2	TRBV28	ASSFPGTGELF
TRBJ2-7	TRBV13	ASSWAPGTGRYEQY
TRBJ2-3	TRBV7-2	ASSLQRGSTDTQY
TRBJ1-1	TRBV6-2/TRBV6-3	ASSYPYEAF
TRBJ1-5	TRBV29-1	SVAGGSNQPQH
TRBJ2-7	TRBV5-1	ASSLGTDPYEQY
TRBJ1-1	TRBV27	ASRGNTEAF
TRBJ2-4	TRBV29-1	SVDTGGSKNIQY
TRBJ2-7	TRBV12-3/TRBV12-4	ASSLGAGGYEQY
TRBJ1-1	TRBV19	ASSAGTGGVNTEAF
TRBJ2-1	TRBV6-1	ASSEAFAGGEGEF
TRBJ1-3	TRBV5-1	ASSLPGDGNTIY
TRBJ2-3	TRBV6-6	ASSYPLDPFGTQY
TRBJ1-2	TRBV5-8	ASSLNRGYT